A single sample is the source of the 11 T cell receptor beta chains below, sequenced in a study of control samples from healthy donors and cancer patients. Produced via immunoSEQ multiplex PCR; TCRdb's table is partial and in-frame only. Counted here are roughly 180,000 clones, around 93% occurring once; the ten biggest clones make up 4.1%. The specimen sequenced was blood. The receptors were sampled from a woman aged 55-75 years in good health.

V gene TRBV6-5 combines with J gene TRBJ1-1; 9 nucleotides line up with TRBD1. CDR1 is MNHEY and CDR2 is SVGAGI in the germline V gene. There are 15 residues in the CDR3. V was clipped by 4 bases and J by 3 bases; unmatched bases: 6. The CDR3 region has the DNA TGTGCCAGCAGTTTCATACAGGGGGCCCACACTGAAGCTTTCTTT. Translating it yields CASSFIQGAHTEAFF.

This chain joins TRBV15 and TRBJ2-1, with D perhaps matching TRBD2 (5 bases). The CDR3 consists of 17 residues. With 2 bases removed from V and 3 bases from J, the gap between germline ends came to 17 bases. CDR1 and CDR2 from the germline V gene are LNHNV and YYDKDF (reference sequence). The CDR3 loop reads CATSRNLLSRGYNEQFF. In nucleotides, the CDR3 is TGTGCCACCAGCAGAAACCTCCTTAGCCGGGGCTACAATGAGCAGTTCTTC.

V is TRBV25-1 and J is TRBJ2-7; TRBD2 matches 7 bases. Germline V lookup: CDR1 MGHDK, CDR2 SYGVNS. The CDR3 runs 14 residues. Trimming at V came to 8 bases and at J to 0 bases, leaving 7 bases not matched to a gene. CDR3 in amino acids: CASAPRDYSYEQYF. The CDR3 DNA reads TGTGCCAGCGCACCTAGGGACTACTCCTACGAGCAGTACTTC.

The V gene is TRBV11-2, the J gene TRBJ2-3, with D unresolved. Trimming removed 8 bases from V and 1 base from J, with 13 bases in between. Germline V lookup: CDR1 SGHAT, CDR2 FQNNGV. The CDR3 totals 14 residues. The CDR3 loop is CASLPLRGTDTQYF. The DNA of the CDR3 is TGTGCCAGCCTTCCATTACGGGGCACAGATACGCAGTATTTT.

The rearrangement uses TRBV2 and TRBJ2-2; TRBD2 is a possible D gene (6 bases). The V end lost 7 bases, the J end lost 7 bases, and 16 bases lay between the germline ends. The CDR3 runs 14 residues. The germline CDR1 and CDR2 sequences are SNHLY and FYNNEI. In DNA, the CDR3 is TGTGCCAGCACCCCAGCCTATAGCGGCGGGGAGCTGTTTTTT. Translation: CASTPAYSGGELFF. Supplemented by reference TRBV2 and TRBJ2-2, the full variable domain reads EPEVTQTPSHQVTQMGQEVILRCVPISNHLYFYWYRQILGQKVEFLVSFYNNEISEKSEIFDDQFSVERPDGSNFTLKIRSTKLEDSAMYFCASTPAYSGGELFFGEGSRLTVL.

This rearrangement joins TRBV28 to TRBJ1-2; 7 nucleotides line up with TRBD1. The length of the CDR3 is 14 residues. After removal of 6 bases from V and 0 bases from J, the junction contained 4 bases not matched to a gene. CDR1 is MDHEN and CDR2 is SYDVKM in the germline V gene. CDR3: CASRPGTANYGYTF. In DNA, the CDR3 is TGTGCCAGCAGGCCAGGGACAGCTAACTATGGCTACACCTTC.

The chain joins TRBV6-2 or TRBV6-3 to TRBJ1-2; D remains unclear. Trimming cost V 2 bases and J 4 bases, with 8 bases left between them. Germline assignment: CDR1 MNHEY and CDR2 SVGEGT. The CDR3 extends over 13 amino acids. CDR3 sequence: CASSYPSGYGYTF. Written as DNA, the CDR3 is TGTGCCAGCAGTTACCCCTCGGGCTATGGCTACACCTTC.

The J gene is TRBJ1-2, the V gene TRBV9; no definite D call. The CDR3 consists of 15 residues. The germline CDR1 and CDR2 sequences are SGDLS and YYNGEE. Trimming took off 2 bases at V and 1 base at J, with 12 bases between the two ends. The CDR3 nucleotides are TGTGCCAGCAGCGTTCTAGGGTTGCATAACTATGGCTACACCTTC. Protein product: CASSVLGLHNYGYTF.

The rearrangement links TRBV7-2 to TRBJ2-3; 10 bases agree with TRBD1. The CDR3 covers 15 residues. After removal of 5 bases from V and 4 bases from J, the junction contained 6 bases not matched to a gene. Germline V lookup: CDR1 SGHTA, CDR2 FQGNSA. The CDR3 DNA reads as TGTGCCAGCAGCAAGACCGGGACAGGGGCAGATACGCAGTATTTT. Translated, it gives CASSKTGTGADTQYF.

The chain combines TRBV24-1 with TRBJ2-3, with a possible D match to TRBD1 (6 bases). Germline CDR1 KGHDR, CDR2 SFDVKD. Trimming cost V 4 bases and J 7 bases, with 20 bases left between them. This CDR3 is 16 amino acids long. CDR3 coding DNA: TGTGCCACCAGTGAGGCCCCGGGACAAGGGGAAAATACGCAGTATTTT. Protein sequence: CATSEAPGQGENTQYF.

The CDR3 sequence is CASSLRTGLTSSSYNEQFF. CDR3 bases: TGTGCCAGCAGCTTGAGGACAGGGTTGACCTCGAGCTCCTACAATGAGCAGTTCTTC. The chain links TRBV7-2 to TRBJ2-1; 8 bases align to TRBD1. Germline CDR1 reads SGHTA; CDR2 reads FQGNSA. The V segment lost 3 bases and the J segment 0 bases; nucleotides outside the gene matches: 13. The CDR3 is 19 amino acids.